This T cell receptor beta chain was profiled in a study of T cells in Graves' hyperthyroidism and ophthalmopathy. Regions amplified from RNA transcripts were the TCR beta CDR3 regions. Initially, a first-round RT-PCR of the TCR CDR3 employed the HTBI primer set. Using its own MiXCR run on the multiplex PCR reads, TCRdb lists one record per CDR3 protein. The top ten hold approximately 10% of the sample, which has 650,000 to 750,000 distinct CDR3 sequences, 12% to 15% seen once. CDR3 length: 15 amino acids. Germline CDR1 is MRHNA and CDR2 is SNTAGT. Deletions cut 4 bases from V and 1 base from J, with 10 bases between.

The source material was blood. The V call is TRBV6-4, the J call TRBJ2-2; TRBD2 might be the D (6 bases). The source of this sequence is a woman between 18 and 29 years old with Graves' hyperthyroidism. CDR3 loop: CASSASEGNTGELFF. CDR3 nucleotide sequence: TGTGCCAGCAGTGCTTCGGAGGGGAACACCGGGGAGCTGTTTTTT.